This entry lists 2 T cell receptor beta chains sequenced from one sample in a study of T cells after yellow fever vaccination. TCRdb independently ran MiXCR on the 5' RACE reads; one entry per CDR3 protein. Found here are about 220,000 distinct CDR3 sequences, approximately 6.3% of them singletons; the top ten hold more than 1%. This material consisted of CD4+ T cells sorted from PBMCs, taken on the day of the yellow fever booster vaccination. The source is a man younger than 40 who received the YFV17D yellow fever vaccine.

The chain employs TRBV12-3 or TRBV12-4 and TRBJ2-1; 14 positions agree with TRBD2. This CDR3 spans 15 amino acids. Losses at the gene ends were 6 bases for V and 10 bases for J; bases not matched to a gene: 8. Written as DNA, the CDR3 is TGTGCCAGCAGGACTAGCGGGAGGGTTGTTGGGGAGCAGTTCTTC. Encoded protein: CASRTSGRVVGEQFF.

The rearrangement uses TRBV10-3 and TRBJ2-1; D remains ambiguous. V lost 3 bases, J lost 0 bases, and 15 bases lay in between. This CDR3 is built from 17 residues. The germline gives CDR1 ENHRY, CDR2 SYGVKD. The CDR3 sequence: CAISDPFKPSSYNEQFF. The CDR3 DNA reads TGTGCCATCAGTGACCCCTTCAAGCCCAGCTCCTACAATGAGCAGTTCTTC.